A single sample gave rise to the 23 T cell receptor beta chains below, sequenced in a study of regulatory T cells in long-lasting Graves disease. CDR3 regions were amplified by Arm-PCR using iRepertoire HTBI primers to build TCR beta libraries. TCRdb reprocessed the multiplex PCR reads with MiXCR, giving one entry per CDR3 protein. This table has about 400,000 distinct CDR3 sequences, less than 25% appearing once. Indicated time point: persistent/refractory GD, antithyroid drugs over 5 years with positive TRAb. PBMCs were the source of the RNA used for TCR sequencing. This material consisted of peripheral blood mononuclear cells (PBMCs), taken when the disease was refractory, from a patient treated with antithyroid drugs. All receptors derive from a female donor with Graves disease.

This clonotype was picked up a small number of times. The chain employs TRBV7-2 and TRBJ1-3; weak D call: TRBD1 (6 bases). The CDR3 loop spans 13 amino acids. CDR1 and CDR2 from the germline V gene are SGHTA and FQGNSA. The V and J ends lost 7 bases and 5 bases respectively, with 12 bases between them. The CDR3 sequence: CASTRGRRNTIYF. The CDR3 DNA is TGTGCCAGCACCCGGGGGCGCAGAAACACCATATATTTT. Based on the CDR3 plus reference TRBV7-2 and TRBJ1-3, the full variable domain is GAGVSQSPSNKVTEKGKDVELRCDPISGHTALYWYRQSLGQGLEFLIYFQGNSAPDKSGLPSDRFSAERTGGSVSTLTIQRTQQEDSAVYLCASTRGRRNTIYFGEGSWLTVV.

The chain uses TRBV15 and TRBJ2-2; D not certain. The V gene's germline CDR1 is LNHNV and CDR2 YYDKDF (reference sequence). Trimming took off 0 bases at V and 5 bases at J, with 7 bases between the two ends. The length of the CDR3 is 14 residues. CDR3 bases: TGTGCCACCAGCAGAGAAAGAGGAACCGGGGAGCTGTTTTTT. It is translated as CATSRERGTGELFF.

This clonotype was observed a few times. The rearrangement links TRBV20-1 to TRBJ2-7, with TRBD2 identical over 14 bases. The CDR3 runs 16 residues. The V gene's germline CDR1 is DFQATT and CDR2 SNEGSKA (reference sequence). The CDR3 coding sequence is TGCAGCCACTCAGCCCCGGGACTAGCGGGAGTCTACGAGCAGTACTTC. Its protein is CSHSAPGLAGVYEQYF.

In its sample, this clonotype was seen a few times. J is TRBJ2-7 and V is TRBV20-1; 10 bases are a match to TRBD2. Germline values: CDR1 DFQATT, CDR2 SNEGSKA (reference sequence). The V and J ends lost 4 bases and 7 bases, in that order; junction bases with no gene match: 7. The CDR3 extends over 13 amino acids. For the CDR3, the DNA is TGCAGTGCTACTAGCGGGAGTTTCTTTGAGCAGTACTTC. Protein product: CSATSGSFFEQYF.

This clonotype has more than one count but fewer than ten. This chain links TRBV20-1 with TRBJ2-7; 9 positions agree with TRBD2. This CDR3 region has 13 residues. Per germline, CDR1 DFQATT and CDR2 SNEGSKA (reference sequence). Trimming took 5 bases from V and 2 from J; bases not matched to a gene: 4. The CDR3 is CSAGTSLPYEQYF. The CDR3 coding sequence is TGCAGTGCTGGGACTAGCCTTCCCTACGAGCAGTACTTC.

The genes are TRBV25-1 and TRBJ2-5, with D maybe TRBD1 (5 bases). Germline CDR1 MGHDK, CDR2 SYGVNS. This CDR3 is 13 amino acids long. The ends were cut back, 2 bases at V and 5 bases at J, with 9 bases in the middle. CDR3 loop: CASSEDSGETQYF. The CDR3 nucleotides read TGTGCCAGCAGTGAAGACAGTGGGGAGACCCAGTACTTC.

In its sample, this clonotype was seen many times. This chain joins TRBV12-3 or TRBV12-4 and TRBJ1-1; 11 bases match TRBD1. CDR3 size: 16 residues. J was trimmed by 4 bases and V by 6 bases; bases with no gene match: 10. CDR3 coding DNA: TGTGCCAGCAGGGGGACAGGGGGACCGGGCGGCACTGAAGCTTTCTTT. Its translation is CASRGTGGPGGTEAFF.

This clonotype was observed many times. The chain joins TRBV20-1 to TRBJ1-2, with D maybe TRBD1 (6 bases). Looked up from germline, CDR1 is DFQATT and CDR2 is SNEGSKA (reference sequence). This CDR3 comprises 14 residues. Trimming took off 2 bases at V and 2 bases at J, with 12 bases between the two ends. CDR3 coding DNA: TGCAGTGCTAGATACGGAGGGGGGAACTATGGCTACACCTTC. Its translation: CSARYGGGNYGYTF.

This CDR3 reads CATSDFTGELFF. The CDR3, as DNA: TGTGCCACCAGTGATTTCACCGGGGAGCTGTTTTTT. The chain employs TRBV24-1 and TRBJ2-2; D is unresolved. V was clipped by 1 base and J by 4 bases, with 0 bases between them. The CDR3 consists of 12 residues. The germline V gene encodes CDR1 KGHDR and CDR2 SFDVKD.

This clonotype has just a few counts. The gene calls are TRBV20-1 and TRBJ2-2; perhaps TRBD1 as D (5 bases). The germline V and J ends were trimmed by 0 bases and 3 bases, with 11 bases remaining between them. CDR1 DFQATT and CDR2 SNEGSKA come from the germline V gene (reference sequence). The CDR3 consists of 15 residues. The CDR3: CSARDRVGHTGELFF. CDR3 nucleotide sequence: TGCAGTGCTAGAGATCGGGTGGGGCACACCGGGGAGCTGTTTTTT.

This clonotype was picked up many times. The V gene is TRBV6-2 or TRBV6-3, the J gene TRBJ2-5, with D maybe TRBD1 (5 bases). V was clipped by 0 bases and J by 5 bases, with 10 bases between them. There are 14 residues in the CDR3. Germline assignment: CDR1 MNHEY and CDR2 SVGEGT. The CDR3: CASSYSRVLETQYF. The CDR3 DNA reads TGTGCCAGCAGTTACTCCAGGGTTCTGGAGACCCAGTACTTC.

This clonotype was observed many times. Here the CDR3 reads CASSATGGSEKLFF. DNA of the CDR3: TGTGCCAGCAGTGCGACAGGGGGTAGCGAAAAACTGTTTTTT. The V and J genes are TRBV12-3 or TRBV12-4 and TRBJ1-4; the match to TRBD1 covers 9 bases. Germline trimming cut 5 bases from V and 8 bases from J; bases unmatched to any gene: 6. The CDR3 runs 14 residues.

This clonotype was observed a few times. This chain links TRBV27 with TRBJ2-7; tentative D call: TRBD2 (5 bases). Trimming shortened V by 0 bases and J by 5 bases, and 20 bases separated the two germline ends. There are 17 residues in the CDR3. Germline CDR1 and CDR2: MNHEY and SMNVEV (reference sequence). The CDR3 DNA reads TGTGCCAGCAGTTTATCGCAAGGTTCGGGGTACCGGGACGAGCAGTACTTC. It specifies CASSLSQGSGYRDEQYF.

V and J are TRBV6-5 and TRBJ2-2, with a possible D match to TRBD1 (5 bases). The CDR3 totals 14 residues. Trimming took 2 bases from V and 4 from J, leaving 8 bases between them. Per the germline V gene, CDR1 is MNHEY and CDR2 is SVGAGI. This CDR3 is CASSYQGTTGELFF. For the CDR3, the DNA is TGTGCCAGCAGTTACCAGGGCACCACCGGGGAGCTGTTTTTT.

This clonotype was seen repeatedly, ten times or more. This chain uses TRBV6-1 with TRBJ1-2; TRBD1 might be the D (5 bases). The CDR3 is 15 residues long. The V end lost 2 bases, the J end lost 5 bases, and 15 bases lay between the germline ends. The V gene's germline CDR1 is MNHNS and CDR2 SASEGT. CDR3 amino acids: CASSEHPGQSYGYTF. The CDR3 DNA reads TGTGCCAGCAGTGAACATCCGGGGCAATCATATGGCTACACCTTC.

The rearrangement joins TRBV20-1 to TRBJ2-7; possible D gene TRBD2, 5 bases. The CDR3 covers 13 residues. Trimming removed 5 bases at V and 2 bases at J, with 13 bases between. From germline, CDR1 is DFQATT and CDR2 SNEGSKA (reference sequence). In nucleotides, the CDR3 is TGCAGTGCTCACCTTCGACTAACCTACGAGCAGTACTTC. Translated, it gives CSAHLRLTYEQYF.

Only one count was recorded for this clonotype. This may arise from a read error, as a much more abundant clone is one base away. The V call is TRBV6-2 or TRBV6-3, the J call TRBJ1-3; no definite D call. Germline V gene sequence: CDR1 MNHEY, CDR2 SVGEGT. This CDR3 comprises 13 residues. CDR3 loop: CAGSEGLKNTIYF. The CDR3 DNA follows: TGTGCCGGCAGTGAAGGACTGAAAAACACCATATATTTT.

There are many counts of this clonotype. This chain uses TRBV19 with TRBJ2-7, with TRBD1 matching 7 bases. The CDR3 runs 14 residues. Germline V CDR1 and CDR2: LNHDA, SQIVND (reference sequence). Trimming took 3 bases from V and 3 from J; bases not matched to a gene: 5. In DNA, the CDR3 is TGTGCCAGTAGTATCCGGGACAGCAACTACGAGCAGTACTTC. As protein: CASSIRDSNYEQYF.

The V call is TRBV9, the J call TRBJ2-2, with TRBD2 identical over 7 bases. Germline V CDR1 and CDR2: SGDLS, YYNGEE. After removal of 0 bases from V and 0 bases from J, the junction contained 8 bases not matched to a gene. The CDR3 extends over 18 amino acids. The CDR3 coding sequence is TGTGCCAGCAGCGTAGTAGCCTCGAGCGGGGCGAACACCGGGGAGCTGTTTTTT. Amino acid sequence: CASSVVASSGANTGELFF.

This clonotype was observed a handful of times. This chain uses TRBV10-3 with TRBJ2-2, with 16 positions matching TRBD2. J lost 6 bases, V lost 6 bases, and 7 bases had no gene match. CDR3 length: 17 residues. Germline V gene data show CDR1 as ENHRY and CDR2 as SYGVKD. In DNA, the CDR3 is TGTGCCATCAGGATGCCGGGACTAGCGGGAGGGTCCGGGGAGCTGTTTTTT. It encodes CAIRMPGLAGGSGELFF.

This clonotype was recorded a few times. The J gene is TRBJ2-4, the V gene TRBV7-2, with TRBD2 identical over 11 bases. Germline V lookup: CDR1 SGHTA, CDR2 FQGNSA. Trimming at V came to 5 bases and at J to 2 bases, leaving 8 bases not matched to a gene. This CDR3 is 17 amino acids long. CDR3: CASSIYSGRATKNIQYF. CDR3 sequence (DNA): TGTGCCAGCAGCATATATAGCGGGAGGGCAACCAAAAACATTCAGTACTTC. The full variable domain, in which reference TRBV7-2 and TRBJ2-4 provide the parts outside the CDR3, is GAGVSQSPSNKVTEKGKDVELRCDPISGHTALYWYRQSLGQGLEFLIYFQGNSAPDKSGLPSDRFSAERTGGSVSTLTIQRTQQEDSAVYLCASSIYSGRATKNIQYFGAGTRLSVL.

V and J are TRBV28 and TRBJ2-5, with 7 bases fitting TRBD1. Germline V gives CDR1 MDHEN, CDR2 SYDVKM. There are 16 residues in the CDR3. V lost 5 bases to trimming and J lost 1 base; unmatched junction nucleotides: 10. Written as DNA, the CDR3 is TGTGCCAGCAGTACCCTCCTTGGACAGGCCCAAGAGACCCAGTACTTC. This sequence encodes CASSTLLGQAQETQYF. The full variable domain, rest sourced from reference TRBV28 and TRBJ2-5, is DVKVTQSSRYLVKRTGEKVFLECVQDMDHENMFWYRQDPGLGLRLIYFSYDVKMKEKGDIPEGYSVSREKKERFSLILESASTNQTSMYLCASSTLLGQAQETQYFGPGTRLLVL.

The sample holds many counts of this clonotype. The chain recombines TRBV12-3 or TRBV12-4 with TRBJ2-3; TRBD1 matches at 7 bases. V shed 1 base and J 2 bases; nucleotides not matched to a gene: 12. The CDR3 length is 18 residues. CDR3 region: CASSLGPPRQGITDTQYF. CDR3 nucleotides: TGTGCCAGCAGTTTAGGACCCCCCAGACAGGGAATCACAGATACGCAGTATTTT.